Shown below are 20 T cell receptor beta chains from a single sample sequenced in a study of cytomegalovirus exposure and HLA in healthy donors (dated by TCRdb to 2017 to 2019). Libraries came from the immunoSEQ multiplex PCR assay. The multiplex PCR relied on a mix of 60 forward primers for TCR Vbeta segments and 13 reverse primers for TCR Jbeta segments. The table was pulled from immuneACCESS by TCRdb, which kept in-frame rearrangements only. Such tables lose some clones; where checked, under half of the loss comes from unresolved V genes, and the rest has no known cause. The sample yields around 200,000 clones; 60% to 80% were counted once. Around 1.7% of the sample is held by the ten biggest clonotypes. Sequenced material: PBMCs. The receptors shown here come from a man between 18 and 35 years old in good health and CMV-seronegative.

V and J are TRBV20-1 and TRBJ2-5, with D hard to call. V was shortened by 0 bases and J by 4 bases, with 3 bases between the two germline ends. The germline V gene has CDR1 DFQATT and CDR2 SNEGSKA (reference sequence). The CDR3 has 11 residues. CDR3: CSARDRETQYF. The CDR3 DNA reads as TGCAGTGCTAGAGATCGAGAGACCCAGTACTTC.

V gene TRBV11-2 combines with J gene TRBJ1-1, with TRBD1 matching over 10 bases. V lost 3 bases and J lost 6; bases outside the gene matches: 4. Per germline, CDR1 SGHAT and CDR2 FQNNGV. The CDR3 spans 14 residues. The DNA of the CDR3 is TGTGCCAGCAGCTTCGGGACAGGGGCTGCTGAAGCTTTCTTT. As protein: CASSFGTGAAEAFF.

The chain combines TRBV9 with TRBJ2-1, with TRBD2 matching 8 bases. Losses at the gene ends were 4 bases for V and 3 bases for J; bases not matched to a gene: 9. Germline-derived CDR1 and CDR2 are SGDLS and YYNGEE. The CDR3 runs to 16 residues. The DNA of the CDR3 is TGTGCCAGCAGCCAAGAGGGAGCGGGGGTCTACAATGAGCAGTTCTTC. This translates into CASSQEGAGVYNEQFF.

The chain combines TRBV7-2 with TRBJ1-1; D is perhaps TRBD1 (5 bases). V lost 5 bases and J lost 5, with 12 bases in between. The CDR3 sequence is 13 residues long. Germline CDR1 SGHTA, CDR2 FQGNSA. CDR3 in DNA: TGTGCCAGCAGCCGGCTACAGGAAACTGAAGCTTTCTTT. Translated: CASSRLQETEAFF.

This rearrangement joins TRBV29-1 to TRBJ2-1; D might be TRBD1 (5 bases). Per the germline V gene, CDR1 is SQVTM and CDR2 is ANQGSEA. V was cut by 3 bases and J by 5 bases, with 14 bases left in between. The CDR3 contains 14 residues. This CDR3 reads CSVEGRVMDNEQFF. In nucleotides, the CDR3 is TGCAGCGTTGAGGGCAGGGTAATGGACAATGAGCAGTTCTTC.

This chain joins TRBV9 and TRBJ2-4; D unclear. The V gene's germline CDR1 is SGDLS and CDR2 YYNGEE. The CDR3 consists of 16 residues. Trimming pared 4 bases from V and 1 base from J, leaving 15 bases between. The CDR3: CASSQRGHDAKNIQYF. The CDR3 DNA sequence: TGTGCCAGCAGCCAGCGAGGCCATGACGCCAAAAACATTCAGTACTTC.

The V call is TRBV19, the J call TRBJ2-7; tentative D call: TRBD2 (6 bases). The CDR3 contains 15 residues. The V gene lost 5 bases and the J gene lost 2 bases, with 16 bases spanning the gap. Germline CDR1 and CDR2: LNHDA and SQIVND (reference sequence). This chain's CDR3 is CASSPYSGAPYEQYF. In DNA form, the CDR3 reads TGTGCCAGTAGTCCATATAGCGGAGCCCCCTACGAGCAGTACTTC.

This clone was seen only once. V and J are TRBV7-3 and TRBJ2-1, with 11 bases aligning to TRBD2. Losses at the gene ends were 5 bases for V and 2 bases for J; bases not matched to a gene: 8. CDR1 SGHTA and CDR2 FQGTGA come from the germline V gene. The CDR3 totals 17 residues. CDR3 DNA sequence: TGTGCCAGCAGCCCCTCAATAGCGGGAGGGCCCTACAATGAGCAGTTCTTC. Amino acids: CASSPSIAGGPYNEQFF.

The rearrangement joins TRBV2 to TRBJ1-1; 9 nucleotides line up with TRBD1. CDR3 length: 14 residues. CDR1 is SNHLY, CDR2 FYNNEI, per germline. Losses at the gene ends were 6 bases for V and 6 bases for J; bases not matched to a gene: 8. CDR3 coding DNA: TGTGCCAGCAGCGTACAGGGGGCTGGGGCTGAAGCTTTCTTT. Encoded protein: CASSVQGAGAEAFF.

This clone has more than one count but fewer than ten. The V gene is TRBV5-5, the J gene TRBJ1-1; unclear D gene. The CDR3 sequence is 12 residues long. Between the trimmed V and J ends, which lost 2 bases and 3 bases, there was a span of 5 bases. Germline V gives CDR1 SGHKS, CDR2 YYEKEE (reference sequence). CDR3 nucleotide sequence: TGTGCCAGCAGCTTTTATGACACTGAAGCTTTCTTT. It codes for CASSFYDTEAFF.

The rearrangement links TRBV29-1 to TRBJ1-1; no definite D call. The CDR3 runs to 12 residues. The germline V gene has CDR1 SQVTM and CDR2 ANQGSEA. Trimming shortened V by 4 bases and J by 5 bases, and 11 bases separated the two germline ends. The CDR3 spells CSVVREGTEAFF. For the CDR3, the DNA is TGCAGCGTTGTACGGGAGGGTACTGAAGCTTTCTTT.

V usage is TRBV27 and J usage is TRBJ1-1; D not resolved. Germline V CDR1 and CDR2: MNHEY, SMNVEV (reference sequence). V shed 2 bases and J shed 2 bases, with 12 bases lying between them. This CDR3 contains 15 residues. This chain's CDR3 is CASSLGQDANTEAFF. CDR3 sequence (DNA): TGTGCCAGCAGTTTAGGGCAGGATGCTAACACTGAAGCTTTCTTT.

V is TRBV7-8 and J is TRBJ1-1; D perhaps matches TRBD1 (5 bases). V was pared by 6 bases and J by 1 base, with 15 bases between. Germline V gene sequence: CDR1 SGHVS, CDR2 FQNEAQ. The CDR3 has 15 amino acids. The CDR3 reads CASSPARRGNTEAFF. As DNA, the CDR3 is TGTGCCAGCAGTCCAGCACGGAGGGGGAACACTGAAGCTTTCTTT.

This chain connects TRBV2 to TRBJ2-5, with 10 bases fitting TRBD1. The J call is doubtful: the DNA matches TRBJ2-7 better. The CDR3 sequence is 14 residues long. Per germline, CDR1 SNHLY and CDR2 FYNNEI. The CDR3 DNA sequence: TGTGCCAGGTCCGGGACAGGGGTAGTAAACGAGCAGTACTTC. The encoded protein is CARSGTGVVNEQYF.

CDR3 sequence: CASSLDSINTGELFF. The CDR3 coding sequence is TGCGCCAGCAGCTTGGACAGCATAAACACCGGGGAGCTGTTTTTT. The V gene is TRBV5-1, the J gene TRBJ2-2; D is unclear. Germline V gene data show CDR1 as SGHRS and CDR2 as YFSETQ. The CDR3 is 15 residues long. Trimming pared 0 bases from V and 2 bases from J, leaving 8 bases between. Filled out from reference TRBV5-1 and TRBJ2-2, the complete variable domain reads KAGVTQTPRYLIKTRGQQVTLSCSPISGHRSVSWYQQTPGQGLQFLFEYFSETQRNKGNFPGRFSGRQFSNSRSEMNVSTLELGDSALYLCASSLDSINTGELFFGEGSRLTVL.

The gene calls are TRBV28 and TRBJ1-2, with 8 bases aligning to TRBD1. After removal of 2 bases from V and 5 bases from J, the junction contained 4 bases not matched to a gene. The CDR3 sequence is 14 residues long. Per germline, CDR1 MDHEN and CDR2 SYDVKM. CDR3 bases: TGTGCCAGCAGTTTACAAGACAGGGGATATGGCTACACCTTC. Its translation: CASSLQDRGYGYTF.

Only one count was recorded for this clone. The gene calls are TRBV2 and TRBJ1-2; 8 bases match TRBD1. Germline CDR1 SNHLY, CDR2 FYNNEI. The V segment lost 6 bases and the J segment 4 bases; nucleotides outside the gene matches: 10. There are 15 residues in the CDR3. The CDR3: CASRDTGGYVYGYTF. In DNA, the CDR3 is TGTGCCAGCAGAGATACAGGGGGGTACGTCTATGGCTACACCTTC.

The chain has TRBV7-9 and TRBJ2-7; 10 nucleotides line up with TRBD1. The V and J ends lost 4 bases and 7 bases, in that order; junction bases with no gene match: 10. CDR3 length: 15 residues. The germline V gene has CDR1 SEHNR and CDR2 FQNEAQ (reference sequence). The CDR3 protein is CASSSPGQGFREQYF. The CDR3 nucleotides are TGTGCCAGCAGCTCCCCGGGACAGGGGTTTAGGGAGCAGTACTTC.

This chain joins TRBV19 and TRBJ2-2; 10 bases line up with TRBD1. Germline CDR1 is LNHDA and CDR2 is SQIVND (reference sequence). This CDR3 spans 14 amino acids. V was clipped by 8 bases and J by 3 bases; unmatched bases: 3. The CDR3 region is CASRQGADTGELFF. In nucleotides, the CDR3 is TGTGCCAGTCGACAGGGGGCCGACACCGGGGAGCTGTTTTTT. The entire variable domain, with the rest obtained from reference TRBV19 and TRBJ2-2, is as follows: DGGITQSPKYLFRKEGQNVTLSCEQNLNHDAMYWYRQDPGQGLRLIYYSQIVNDFQKGDIAEGYSVSREKKESFPLTVTSAQKNPTAFYLCASRQGADTGELFFGEGSRLTVL.

J is TRBJ2-1 and V is TRBV10-2; tentatively, D is TRBD2 (6 bases). The CDR3 is 19 residues long. Germline CDR1 and CDR2: WSHSY and SAAADI. The V gene lost 3 bases and the J gene lost 7 bases, with 28 bases spanning the gap. CDR3 DNA sequence: TGCGCCAGCAGTGAAGGCAGGGAAAGGTCGGGAGTTCAGGAGAATGAGCAGTTCTTC. Translating it yields CASSEGRERSGVQENEQFF.